This TCR beta chain stems from a study of CD8 T cells in ankylosing spondylitis. Study-level points and caveats: For ankylosing spondylitis blood, a TCR beta motif of under 10 highly homologous variants appeared characteristic.

With respect to this clonotype: Its cognate antigen is unknown.

TCRdb used MiXCR to reprocess the 5' RACE reads, holding one entry per CDR3 protein. The data show approximately 150,000 distinct CDR3 sequences, with 17% seen just once and around a third held by the top ten. V lost 6 bases and J lost 0, with 20 bases in between. The CDR3 extends over 17 amino acids. CDR1 and CDR2 from the germline V gene are SGHVS and FQNEAQ. The sample was blood, either unsorted or a sorted T cell fraction (not recorded which). The gene calls are TRBV7-8 and TRBJ2-5; D is unresolved. This sequence was found in a male donor with ankylosing spondylitis. In DNA, the CDR3 is TGTGCCAGCAGTCCCTTCCCTATAGACGGACACCAAGAGACCCAGTACTTC. This gives the protein CASSPFPIDGHQETQYF.